A single sample gave rise to the 29 T cell receptor beta chains below, sequenced in a study of blood T cell repertoires in COVID-19. Sequencing was performed with immunoSEQ multiplex PCR; in TCRdb, only in-frame clones are kept and a portion is missing. The sample shows approximately 220,000 clones, roughly 90% of them seen only once. The specimen sequenced was PBMCs or T cells enriched from blood (not recorded which). These receptors came from a woman in her thirties or forties with acute COVID-19.

The chain carries TRBV5-1 and TRBJ2-5; D may be TRBD1 (6 bases). Looked up from germline, CDR1 is SGHRS and CDR2 is YFSETQ. V lost 0 bases and J lost 6, with 12 bases in between. The CDR3 is made up of 14 amino acids. CDR3 nucleotide sequence: TGCGCCAGCAGCTTGGGGCCAGGGGTGAAGACCCAGTACTTC. Its protein product is CASSLGPGVKTQYF. Full variable domain (outside the CDR3, taken from reference TRBV5-1 and TRBJ2-5): KAGVTQTPRYLIKTRGQQVTLSCSPISGHRSVSWYQQTPGQGLQFLFEYFSETQRNKGNFPGRFSGRQFSNSRSEMNVSTLELGDSALYLCASSLGPGVKTQYFGPGTRLLVL.

This chain links TRBV19 with TRBJ1-1; D gene unclear. Trimming took off 0 bases at V and 3 bases at J, with 5 bases between the two ends. This CDR3 is 13 amino acids long. Germline CDR1 is LNHDA and CDR2 is SQIVND (reference sequence). The DNA for the CDR3 is TGTGCCAGTAGTATAGACGGGGACACTGAAGCTTTCTTT. Translating gives CASSIDGDTEAFF.

The chain combines TRBV7-9 with TRBJ2-3; 7 bases map to TRBD2. Germline lookup yields CDR1 SEHNR and CDR2 FQNEAQ (reference sequence). The CDR3 covers 17 residues. The V segment lost 1 base and the J segment 2 bases; nucleotides outside the gene matches: 9. CDR3 in amino acids: CASSLGVPGGITDTQYF. The CDR3 nucleotides are TGTGCCAGCAGCTTAGGAGTCCCGGGGGGTATCACAGATACGCAGTATTTT.

This rearrangement joins TRBV9 to TRBJ2-5; D is perhaps TRBD1 (5 bases). The CDR3 runs 14 residues. Looked up from germline, CDR1 is SGDLS and CDR2 is YYNGEE. V lost 2 bases to trimming and J lost 1 base, with 9 bases between them. For the CDR3, the DNA is TGTGCCAGCAGCGTTCTAGGGGTCCAAGAGACCCAGTACTTC. This sequence encodes CASSVLGVQETQYF.

The V gene is TRBV14, the J gene TRBJ2-2; TRBD1 matches 8 bases. J lost 4 bases, V lost 3 bases, and 1 base had no gene match. The germline CDR1 and CDR2 sequences are SGHDN and FVKESK. This CDR3 is built from 14 residues. The CDR3 DNA sequence: TGTGCCAGCAGCCATACAGGGGGCACCGGGGAGCTGTTTTTT. Protein product: CASSHTGGTGELFF.

The rearrangement joins TRBV19 to TRBJ2-1, with 7 bases fitting TRBD2. This CDR3 has 21 amino acids. The germline V gene encodes CDR1 LNHDA and CDR2 SQIVND (reference sequence). Losses at the gene ends were 6 bases for V and 4 bases for J; bases not matched to a gene: 27. The CDR3 sequence is CASSKNPIISGTTRLYNEQFF. In nucleotides, the CDR3 is TGTGCCAGTAGCAAAAATCCTATCATCTCCGGGACTACAAGATTGTACAATGAGCAGTTCTTC.

This clone appeared a few times. The J gene is TRBJ1-6, the V gene TRBV5-1; 7 bases match TRBD1. This CDR3 region has 15 residues. The V and J ends lost 4 bases and 6 bases, in that order; junction bases with no gene match: 7. Germline CDR1 is SGHRS and CDR2 is YFSETQ. CDR3 coding DNA: TGCGCCAGCAGCCCTGAGGGGGCTAGTAATTCACCCCTCCACTTT. The encoded protein is CASSPEGASNSPLHF.

This clone has just a few counts. The chain uses TRBV10-3 and TRBJ2-7; tentatively, D is TRBD1 (6 bases). Per the germline V gene, CDR1 is ENHRY and CDR2 is SYGVKD. CDR3 size: 12 residues. V shed 7 bases and J shed 6 bases, with 13 bases lying between them. Here the CDR3 reads CAIIGRGGEQYF. The CDR3 coding sequence is TGTGCCATCATCGGCAGGGGTGGCGAGCAGTACTTC.

V gene TRBV6-1 combines with J gene TRBJ1-1; D is perhaps TRBD1 (5 bases). The V end was cut by 0 bases, the J end by 0 bases, with 11 bases between. The CDR3 extends over 16 amino acids. Germline V gives CDR1 MNHNS, CDR2 SASEGT. CDR3 loop: CASSEAWAGVNTEAFF. The CDR3, as DNA: TGTGCCAGCAGTGAAGCATGGGCGGGGGTGAACACTGAAGCTTTCTTT.

The chain combines TRBV7-3 with TRBJ2-5, with a tentative D call TRBD1 (5 bases). This CDR3 spans 14 amino acids. Trimming left V 4 bases short and J 2 bases short, with 11 bases between. CDR1 SGHTA and CDR2 FQGTGA come from the germline V gene. The CDR3 loop is CASSSAAGQETQYF. CDR3 DNA sequence: TGTGCCAGCAGCTCGGCGGCAGGGCAAGAGACCCAGTACTTC.

The V and J genes are TRBV11-2 and TRBJ1-6; 9 positions match TRBD1. This CDR3 is 17 amino acids long. The junction had 9 bases not matched to a gene; V was cut back by 2 bases and J by 7 bases. Germline V gene data show CDR1 as SGHAT and CDR2 as FQNNGV. The CDR3 DNA reads TGTGCCAGCAGCTTAAGGGACAGGGCGAGGGCGAATTCACCCCTCCACTTT. Protein: CASSLRDRARANSPLHF.

This CDR3 is CASSPTGTGQNTEAFF. In DNA form, the CDR3 reads TGCGCCAGCAGCCCTACCGGGACAGGGCAGAACACTGAAGCTTTCTTT. The chain carries TRBV5-1 and TRBJ1-1; 9 bases agree with TRBD1. Trimming at V came to 4 bases and at J to 1 base, leaving 8 bases not matched to a gene. The CDR3 has 16 amino acids. Germline assignment: CDR1 SGHRS and CDR2 YFSETQ.

The rearrangement uses TRBV6-1 and TRBJ1-4, with a tentative D call TRBD1 (5 bases). Germline values: CDR1 MNHNS, CDR2 SASEGT. The V end lost 2 bases, the J end lost 8 bases, and 6 bases lay between the germline ends. There are 12 residues in the CDR3. In nucleotides, the CDR3 is TGTGCCAGCAGTGAAAACAGGGAAAAACTGTTTTTT. It yields the protein CASSENREKLFF.

This rearrangement joins TRBV19 to TRBJ2-1; TRBD1 aligns across 8 bases. This CDR3 is 16 amino acids long. Germline V gives CDR1 LNHDA, CDR2 SQIVND (reference sequence). The J segment lost 7 bases and the V segment lost 7 bases, leaving 15 bases of the junction unmatched. CDR3 sequence reads: CASTNWGRQGINEQFF. The CDR3 coding sequence is TGTGCCAGTACCAATTGGGGGAGACAGGGGATTAATGAGCAGTTCTTC.

This clone has only a few counts. The genes are TRBV28 and TRBJ1-2, with D perhaps matching TRBD1 (6 bases). This CDR3 contains 13 residues. Germline loops: CDR1 MDHEN, CDR2 SYDVKM. The V gene lost 6 bases and the J gene lost 8 bases, with 16 bases spanning the gap. CDR3: CASSRTGWWGYTF. CDR3 coding DNA: TGTGCCAGCAGCCGTACAGGGTGGTGGGGCTACACCTTC.

The gene calls are TRBV18 and TRBJ2-7; D may be TRBD1 (6 bases). Trimming cost V 0 bases and J 3 bases, with 9 bases left between them. The CDR3 extends over 14 amino acids. CDR1 KGHSH and CDR2 LQKENI come from the germline V gene. CDR3 in amino acids: CASSPPVGGYEQYF. CDR3 bases: TGTGCCAGCTCACCACCGGTAGGGGGCTACGAGCAGTACTTC.

The J gene is TRBJ1-2, the V gene TRBV4-3; TRBD1 is a possible D gene (5 bases). This CDR3 is built from 14 residues. Deletions cut 0 bases from V and 2 bases from J, with 7 bases between. CDR1 and CDR2 (germline): LGHNA, YSLEER. Here the CDR3 reads CASSQDQGNYGYTF. The CDR3 bases are TGCGCCAGCAGCCAAGACCAGGGAAACTATGGCTACACCTTC.

The chain combines TRBV30 with TRBJ2-2; the D gene is possibly TRBD2 (6 bases). Looked up from germline, CDR1 is GTSNPN and CDR2 is SVGIG (reference sequence). Trimming left V 3 bases short and J 5 bases short, with 25 bases between. CDR3 size: 18 residues. This CDR3 is CAWRSGGALHKGTGELFF. The CDR3 coding sequence is TGTGCCTGGAGATCCGGAGGGGCGCTGCATAAGGGAACCGGGGAGCTGTTTTTT.

This chain links TRBV7-4 with TRBJ1-6, with D perhaps matching TRBD1 (5 bases). CDR3 size: 16 residues. The V end lost 2 bases, the J end lost 2 bases, and 10 bases lay between the germline ends. From germline, CDR1 is SGHVT and CDR2 SQSDAQ. CDR3 loop: CASSLRGGPYNSPLHF. The DNA of the CDR3 is TGTGCCAGCAGCTTAAGGGGTGGTCCCTATAATTCACCCCTCCACTTT.

Here the CDR3 DNA reads TGTGCCAGCAGCTTAGAAGGGACAGGGCTCAACGAGCAGTACGTC. It translates to CASSLEGTGLNEQYV. J is TRBJ2-7 and V is TRBV7-7; 9 nucleotides agree with TRBD1. The CDR3 length is 15 residues. V trimming: 1 base; J trimming: 5 bases; junction bases outside the gene matches: 6. Germline V lookup: CDR1 SSHAT, CDR2 FNYEAQ (reference sequence).

The chain joins TRBV6-2 or TRBV6-3 to TRBJ2-7; 9 nucleotides match TRBD1. Germline values: CDR1 MNHEY, CDR2 SVGEGT. Unmatched junction bases numbered 7, after V lost 2 bases and J lost 2 bases. This CDR3 has 16 amino acids. CDR3 sequence: CASSYSLGQGPYEQYF. The CDR3 region has the DNA TGTGCCAGCAGTTACAGCCTGGGACAGGGACCCTACGAGCAGTACTTC.

V usage is TRBV4-3 and J usage is TRBJ2-7; TRBD1 matches at 8 bases. This CDR3 contains 15 residues. V was clipped by 0 bases and J by 5 bases; unmatched bases: 6. Looked up from germline, CDR1 is LGHNA and CDR2 is YSLEER. The CDR3 DNA sequence: TGCGCCAGCAGCCAAGATAGGGACAGGCCCCACGAGCAGTACTTC. This sequence encodes CASSQDRDRPHEQYF.

As regards this clone: Other nucleotide sequences in the sample specify the same CDR3. This chain connects TRBV11-3 to TRBJ1-1; D remains ambiguous. This CDR3 is built from 13 residues. CDR1 and CDR2 from the germline V gene are SGHNT and YENEEA. The V end was cut by 5 bases, the J end by 1 base, with 8 bases between. Here the CDR3 DNA reads TGTGCCAGCAGCCTCAAAGCGAACACTGAAGCTTTCTTT. It encodes CASSLKANTEAFF.

This chain links TRBV5-6 with TRBJ1-1; unclear D gene. The ends were cut back, 5 bases at V and 1 base at J, with 9 bases in the middle. The CDR3 runs 13 residues. CDR1 is SGHDT and CDR2 is YYEEEE in the germline V gene. The CDR3 spells CASSVTRNTEAFF. The DNA for the CDR3 is TGTGCCAGCAGTGTGACAAGGAACACTGAAGCTTTCTTT.

The rearrangement links TRBV27 to TRBJ2-3, with 7 bases fitting TRBD1. This CDR3 has 15 residues. CDR1 and CDR2 (germline): MNHEY, SMNVEV (reference sequence). J gave up 4 bases and V 6 bases, and 10 bases lay outside the gene matches. The CDR3 sequence is CASRLTTGDADTQYF. In DNA, the CDR3 is TGTGCCAGCAGACTCACCACAGGGGATGCAGATACGCAGTATTTT.

This clone was counted between two and nine times. This chain links TRBV9 with TRBJ1-1, with D uncertain. Between the trimmed V and J ends, which lost 5 bases and 0 bases, there was a span of 14 bases. The CDR3 consists of 15 residues. The germline V gene has CDR1 SGDLS and CDR2 YYNGEE. The CDR3 here is CASSYEDRVNTEAFF. CDR3 coding DNA: TGTGCCAGCAGTTATGAAGATCGGGTGAACACTGAAGCTTTCTTT.

The chain combines TRBV19 with TRBJ2-1, with D possibly TRBD2 on 6 matching bases. This CDR3 is 13 amino acids long. In germline, CDR1 is LNHDA, CDR2 SQIVND (reference sequence). With 6 bases removed from V and 8 bases from J, the gap between germline ends came to 14 bases. DNA of the CDR3: TGTGCCAGTAGCGGGGACGGAGGGCATGAGCAGTTCTTC. Translated: CASSGDGGHEQFF.

The chain has TRBV30 and TRBJ1-1, with D maybe TRBD1 (5 bases). Germline CDR1 is GTSNPN and CDR2 is SVGIG (reference sequence). Trimming removed 4 bases at V and 1 base at J, with 16 bases between. The CDR3 contains 15 residues. The CDR3 DNA is TGTGCCTGGATAAGTGGAGGGGATCGGAACACTGAAGCTTTCTTT. It yields the protein CAWISGGDRNTEAFF.

The CDR3 region is CASSLDYERGLSTDTQYF. The CDR3 DNA is TGTGCCAGCAGCTTAGATTACGAGCGGGGGCTATCCACAGATACGCAGTATTTT. The rearrangement links TRBV11-2 to TRBJ2-3; 8 bases line up with TRBD2. The CDR3 runs 18 residues. Germline CDR1 reads SGHAT; CDR2 reads FQNNGV. J gave up 2 bases and V 0 bases, and 10 bases lay outside the gene matches.